This TCR beta chain was captured by sequencing in a study of cytomegalovirus exposure and HLA in healthy donors. This clone was observed a few times. Its antigen is undetermined. The PCR made use of 60 Vbeta and 13 Jbeta primers. Sequencing was performed with immunoSEQ multiplex PCR; in TCRdb, only in-frame clones are kept and a portion is missing. The sample lists approximately 210,000 clones; 70% to 80% were seen once. Study observations and caveats: Fewer N-insertions (relative to the roughly 610-donor mean) were reportedly seen in an Asian-associated ancestry cluster in a later analysis.

J was trimmed by 0 bases and V by 4 bases; bases with no gene match: 8. The CDR3 runs 16 residues. Germline V gene sequence: CDR1 SGHRS, CDR2 YFSETQ. The receptor comes from a male donor in good health and CMV-seropositive. The specimen was PBMCs. The rearrangement uses TRBV5-1 and TRBJ1-1; 8 bases match TRBD1. Here the CDR3 DNA reads TGCGCCAGCAGCCAGACAGGGGCCCTAATGAACACTGAAGCTTTCTTT. Protein: CASSQTGALMNTEAFF.